The 14 T cell receptor beta chains below were found in one sample sequenced in a study of control samples from healthy donors and cancer patients. The assay was immunoSEQ multiplex PCR, and TCRdb's table has in-frame clones only and misses some. Found here are 100,000 to 150,000 clones, about 88% of them singletons; the top ten hold more than 2.5%. Sequencing was performed on blood. Receptors were obtained from a man aged 50 or older in good health.

This chain links TRBV9 with TRBJ2-3; no definite D call. The CDR3 runs 14 residues. The ends were cut back, 0 bases at V and 1 base at J, with 6 bases in the middle. Germline V gene data show CDR1 as SGDLS and CDR2 as YYNGEE. The CDR3: CASSVEGGTDTQYF. DNA of the CDR3: TGTGCCAGCAGCGTAGAGGGCGGCACAGATACGCAGTATTTT.

The chain couples TRBV27 to TRBJ2-2, with D unclear. The V end lost 2 bases, the J end lost 4 bases, and 17 bases lay between the germline ends. The CDR3 runs 17 residues. Germline V gene lookup returns CDR1 MNHEY and CDR2 SMNVEV (reference sequence). The CDR3 loop reads CASSLSVPGRGTGELFF. The CDR3 bases are TGTGCCAGCAGTTTAAGTGTCCCCGGGCGTGGCACCGGGGAGCTGTTTTTT.

The chain uses TRBV7-3 and TRBJ2-5; TRBD2 is a possible D gene (6 bases). Trimming removed 5 bases from V and 3 bases from J, with 13 bases in between. The germline V gene encodes CDR1 SGHTA and CDR2 FQGTGA. This CDR3 comprises 14 residues. Here the CDR3 reads CASSPAGPKETQYF. CDR3 bases: TGTGCCAGCAGCCCAGCGGGCCCAAAAGAGACCCAGTACTTC.

This chain uses TRBV11-3 with TRBJ1-2, with 7 positions matching TRBD1. The CDR3 extends over 13 amino acids. The V gene's germline CDR1 is SGHNT and CDR2 YENEEA. The V and J ends lost 5 bases and 6 bases, in that order; junction bases with no gene match: 6. CDR3 sequence: CASSPRDSHGYTF. The CDR3 DNA reads TGTGCCAGCAGCCCTCGGGACAGTCATGGCTACACCTTC.

This sequence joins TRBV7-9 and TRBJ2-7; 9 bases align to TRBD1. The CDR3 loop spans 14 amino acids. J lost 5 bases, V lost 3 bases, and 5 bases had no gene match. Germline V CDR1 and CDR2: SEHNR, FQNEAQ (reference sequence). The CDR3 DNA reads TGTGCCAGCAGCTTTGGGACAGGGATCGACGAGCAGTACTTC. Protein product: CASSFGTGIDEQYF.

In this sample, this clone turned up once. This chain connects TRBV3-1 (or the pseudogene TRBV3-2) to TRBJ1-2, with D tentatively TRBD1 (5 bases). The CDR3 sequence is 16 residues long. Trimming left V 7 bases short and J 4 bases short, with 22 bases between. Germline V lookup: CDR1 LGHDT, CDR2 YNNKEL (reference sequence). The CDR3 DNA reads TGTGCCAGCAACCACGACGGGGCGAATCCCTTCTATGGCTACACCTTC. It encodes CASNHDGANPFYGYTF.

The CDR3 here is CASSVRRALAEQFF. The CDR3 DNA is TGTGCCAGCAGCGTCCGAAGGGCTCTAGCTGAGCAGTTCTTC. The V gene is TRBV3-1 (or the pseudogene TRBV3-2), the J gene TRBJ2-1; D might be TRBD2 (5 bases). Germline CDR1 reads LGHDT; CDR2 reads YNNKEL (reference sequence). The CDR3 is 14 residues long. V lost 5 bases and J lost 9, with 17 bases in between.

V and J are TRBV11-3 and TRBJ2-3, with D unclear. The CDR3 sequence is 14 residues long. V dropped 1 base and J dropped 1 base, with 6 bases sitting between them. Germline values: CDR1 SGHNT, CDR2 YENEEA. The DNA of the CDR3 is TGTGCCAGCAGCTTAGGGAGAGGCACAGATACGCAGTATTTT. Translated: CASSLGRGTDTQYF.

V is TRBV24-1 and J is TRBJ2-1; 10 positions match TRBD1. The germline V gene encodes CDR1 KGHDR and CDR2 SFDVKD. The CDR3 consists of 16 residues. V was clipped by 6 bases and J by 9 bases; unmatched bases: 13. CDR3 protein: CATSITGTGVWGEQFF. The CDR3 coding sequence is TGTGCCACCAGTATAACCGGGACAGGGGTTTGGGGTGAGCAGTTCTTC.

The rearrangement links TRBV5-1 to TRBJ1-2; 9 nucleotides line up with TRBD1. Trimming removed 5 bases from V and 6 bases from J; junction bases left unmatched: 11. The germline gives CDR1 SGHRS, CDR2 YFSETQ. The CDR3 has 15 amino acids. Here the CDR3 reads CASRFVPGQGNGYTF. The CDR3 DNA reads TGCGCCAGCAGATTCGTCCCAGGACAGGGGAATGGCTACACCTTC.

The chain links TRBV5-4 to TRBJ1-1; D gene uncertain. Germline V lookup: CDR1 SGHNT, CDR2 YYREEE (reference sequence). This CDR3 spans 14 amino acids. The V end was cut by 4 bases, the J end by 4 bases, with 14 bases between. The CDR3 loop reads CASSIWTGRTEAFF. The DNA of the CDR3 is TGTGCCAGCAGCATCTGGACCGGACGCACTGAAGCTTTCTTT.

The CDR3 here is CASIPAAMETQYF. In nucleotides, the CDR3 is TGTGCCAGTATACCCGCGGCCATGGAGACCCAGTACTTC. This sequence joins TRBV28 and TRBJ2-5, with unresolved D. CDR3 size: 13 residues. V lost 9 bases, J lost 5 bases, and 16 bases lay in between. Per the germline V gene, CDR1 is MDHEN and CDR2 is SYDVKM.

The chain employs TRBV19 and TRBJ2-1; 14 nucleotides match TRBD2. Germline trimming cut 8 bases from V and 7 bases from J; bases unmatched to any gene: 7. The CDR3 loop spans 15 amino acids. Germline loops: CDR1 LNHDA, CDR2 SQIVND (reference sequence). The CDR3: CASGRLAGGLNEQFF. CDR3 in DNA: TGTGCCAGTGGAAGACTAGCGGGGGGGCTTAATGAGCAGTTCTTC. The full variable domain, its missing parts supplied by reference TRBV19 and TRBJ2-1, is DGGITQSPKYLFRKEGQNVTLSCEQNLNHDAMYWYRQDPGQGLRLIYYSQIVNDFQKGDIAEGYSVSREKKESFPLTVTSAQKNPTAFYLCASGRLAGGLNEQFFGPGTRLTVL.

This chain connects TRBV11-2 to TRBJ1-3, with unresolved D. The V and J ends lost 5 bases and 0 bases respectively, with 11 bases between them. Germline V gene data show CDR1 as SGHAT and CDR2 as FQNNGV. The CDR3 extends over 15 amino acids. The CDR3 DNA reads TGTGCCAGCAGCCCAGACCGCAGCTCTGGAAACACCATATATTTT. Protein: CASSPDRSSGNTIYF.